This T cell receptor beta chain was found in a study of T cell changes during pregnancy in multiple sclerosis. Losses at the gene ends were 5 bases for V and 4 bases for J; bases not matched to a gene: 5. The CDR3 runs to 14 residues. Germline V gene lookup returns CDR1 LNHDA and CDR2 SQIVND (reference sequence). Data came from immunoSEQ multiplex PCR; TCRdb stores just in-frame clones and leaves some out. Of about 75,000 clones listed, approximately 95% are singletons. The genes are TRBV19 and TRBJ1-1, with 9 bases matching TRBD1. The clonotype comes from a female donor with multiple sclerosis, enrolled in a pregnancy study. The sample in question was CD4+ T cells from peripheral blood mononuclear cells, obtained after pregnancy. Written as DNA, the CDR3 is TGTGCCAGTAGTCACAGGGGGCTATTCACTGAAGCTTTCTTT. It translates to CASSHRGLFTEAFF.